This TCR beta chain was sequenced in a study of OX40 agonist ivuxolimab in advanced cancers. Across the whole study: The patients' treatment was ivuxolimab, an agonistic anti-OX40 (CD134) antibody. Treatment received earlier with anti-PD-1, anti-PD-L1 or anti-CTLA-4 agents was allowed, and more than 35% had some.

This CDR3 is built from 14 residues. The V gene's germline CDR1 is SGHAT and CDR2 FQNNGV. V was clipped by 5 bases and J by 7 bases; unmatched bases: 11. The table came from immunoSEQ multiplex PCR; TCRdb's copy has only in-frame clones and leaves some out. The sample consists of approximately 120,000 clones, 85% to 95% of them appearing once. This sample comprised CD4+ or CD8+ T cells sorted from blood, obtained in a trial of the OX40 agonist ivuxolimab. The clonotype comes from an adult with an advanced solid tumor such as melanoma, head and neck, liver or kidney cancer. This chain links TRBV11-2 with TRBJ2-7; 7 nucleotides line up with TRBD1. Here the CDR3 reads CASSPGQVPAEQYF. CDR3 DNA sequence: TGTGCCAGCAGCCCTGGACAGGTTCCGGCTGAGCAGTACTTC.